Here is one T cell receptor (beta chain) with its context. Using immunoSEQ multiplex PCR, the repertoire was profiled, and TCRdb retains in-frame clones only, with some absent. The table lists nearly 90,000 clones, approximately 79% of them singletons. This specimen comes from a study of blood T cell repertoires in COVID-19. This clonotype was obtained from a woman older than 75 with acute or convalescent COVID-19. The source material was peripheral blood.

CDR3 sequence: CASSSGGEKLFF. The CDR3 bases are TGTGCCAGCAGCTCAGGGGGGGAAAAACTGTTTTTT. The chain combines TRBV2 with TRBJ1-4; 7 nucleotides agree with TRBD1. The ends lost 6 bases at V and 8 bases at J; junction bases unmatched: 3. Per germline, CDR1 SNHLY and CDR2 FYNNEI. The CDR3 covers 12 residues.